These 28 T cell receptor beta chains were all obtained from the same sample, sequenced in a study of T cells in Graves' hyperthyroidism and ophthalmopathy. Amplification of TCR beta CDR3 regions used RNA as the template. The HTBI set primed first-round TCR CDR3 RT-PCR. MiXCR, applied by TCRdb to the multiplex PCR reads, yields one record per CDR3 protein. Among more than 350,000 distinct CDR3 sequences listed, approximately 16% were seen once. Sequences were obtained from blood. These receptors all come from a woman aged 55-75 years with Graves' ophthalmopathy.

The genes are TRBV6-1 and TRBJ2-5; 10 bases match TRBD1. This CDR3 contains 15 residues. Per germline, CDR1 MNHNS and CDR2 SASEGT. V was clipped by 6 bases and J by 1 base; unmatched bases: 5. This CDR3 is CASRATGGFQETQYF. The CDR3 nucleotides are TGTGCCAGCAGGGCGACAGGGGGCTTCCAAGAGACCCAGTACTTC.

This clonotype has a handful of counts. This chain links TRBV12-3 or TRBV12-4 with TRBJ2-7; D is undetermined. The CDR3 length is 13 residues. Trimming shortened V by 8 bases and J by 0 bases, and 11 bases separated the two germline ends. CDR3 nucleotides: TGTGCCAGCCAACAGACAAACTCCTACGAGCAGTACTTC. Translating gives CASQQTNSYEQYF.

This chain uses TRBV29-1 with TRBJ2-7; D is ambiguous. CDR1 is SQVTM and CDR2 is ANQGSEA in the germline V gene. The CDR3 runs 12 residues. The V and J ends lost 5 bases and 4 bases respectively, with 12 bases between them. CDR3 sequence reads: CSVRAVGYEQYF. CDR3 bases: TGCAGCGTTCGAGCCGTAGGATACGAGCAGTACTTC.

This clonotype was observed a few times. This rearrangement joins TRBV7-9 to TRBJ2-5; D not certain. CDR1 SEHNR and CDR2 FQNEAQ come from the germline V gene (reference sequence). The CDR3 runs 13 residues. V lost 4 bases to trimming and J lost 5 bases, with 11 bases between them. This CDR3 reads CASSSIRQETQYF. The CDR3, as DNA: TGTGCCAGCAGCTCAATCAGGCAGGAGACCCAGTACTTC.

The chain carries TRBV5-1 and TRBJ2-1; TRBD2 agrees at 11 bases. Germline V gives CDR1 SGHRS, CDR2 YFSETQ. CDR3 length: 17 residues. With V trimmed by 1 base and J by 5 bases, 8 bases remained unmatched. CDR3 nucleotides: TGCGCCAGCAGCTTGTCTCCTCTAGCGGGAGGCCACAATGAGCAGTTCTTC. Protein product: CASSLSPLAGGHNEQFF.

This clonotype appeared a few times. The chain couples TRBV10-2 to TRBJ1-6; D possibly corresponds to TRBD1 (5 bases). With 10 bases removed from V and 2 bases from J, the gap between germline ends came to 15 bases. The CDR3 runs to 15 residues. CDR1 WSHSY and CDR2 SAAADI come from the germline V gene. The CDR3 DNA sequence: TGCGCCACCCAGGCAGGGAGGACCTATAATTCACCCCTCCACTTT. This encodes CATQAGRTYNSPLHF.

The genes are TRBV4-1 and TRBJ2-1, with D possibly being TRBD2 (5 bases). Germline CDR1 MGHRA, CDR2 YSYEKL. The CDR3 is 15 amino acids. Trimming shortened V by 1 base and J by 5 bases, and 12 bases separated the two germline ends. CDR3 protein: CASSQGGLDDNEQFF. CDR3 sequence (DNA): TGCGCCAGCAGCCAAGGCGGGCTGGATGACAATGAGCAGTTCTTC.

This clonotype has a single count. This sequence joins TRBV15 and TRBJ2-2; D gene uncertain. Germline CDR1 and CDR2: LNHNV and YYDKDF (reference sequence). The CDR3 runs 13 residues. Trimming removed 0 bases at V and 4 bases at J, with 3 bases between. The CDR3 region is CATSRDPTGELFF. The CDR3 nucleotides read TGTGCCACCAGCAGAGATCCCACCGGGGAGCTGTTTTTT. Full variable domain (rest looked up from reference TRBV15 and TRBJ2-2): DAMVIQNPRYQVTQFGKPVTLSCSQTLNHNVMYWYQQKSSQAPKLLFHYYDKDFNNEADTPDNFQSRRPNTSFCFLDIRSPGLGDTAMYLCATSRDPTGELFFGEGSRLTVL.

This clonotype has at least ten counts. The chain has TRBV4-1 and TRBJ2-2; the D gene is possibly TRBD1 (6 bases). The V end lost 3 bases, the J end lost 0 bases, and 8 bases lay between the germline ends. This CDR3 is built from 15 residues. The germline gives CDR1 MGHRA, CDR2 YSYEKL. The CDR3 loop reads CASSHNRANTGELFF. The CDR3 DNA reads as TGCGCCAGCAGCCATAACAGGGCGAACACCGGGGAGCTGTTTTTT.

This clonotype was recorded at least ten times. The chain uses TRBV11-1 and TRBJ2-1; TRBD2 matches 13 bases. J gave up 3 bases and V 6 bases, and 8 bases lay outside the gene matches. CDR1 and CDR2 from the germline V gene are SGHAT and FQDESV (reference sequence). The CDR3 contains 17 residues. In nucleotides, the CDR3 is TGTGCCAGCAGTTATCTGGGGACTAGCGGGGTCTACAATGAGCAGTTCTTC. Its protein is CASSYLGTSGVYNEQFF.

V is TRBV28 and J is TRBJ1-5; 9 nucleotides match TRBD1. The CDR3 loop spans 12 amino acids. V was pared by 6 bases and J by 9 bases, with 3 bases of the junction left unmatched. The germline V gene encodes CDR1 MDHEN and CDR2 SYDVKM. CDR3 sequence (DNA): TGTGCCAGCAGACAGGGGGCAAGGCCCCAGCATTTT. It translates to CASRQGARPQHF.

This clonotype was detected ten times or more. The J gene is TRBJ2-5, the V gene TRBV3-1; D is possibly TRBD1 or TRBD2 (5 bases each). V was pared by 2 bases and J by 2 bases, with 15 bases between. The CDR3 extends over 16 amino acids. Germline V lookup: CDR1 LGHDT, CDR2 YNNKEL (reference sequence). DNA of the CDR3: TGTGCCAGCAGCCAATTACAGGACTGGGGACAAGAGACCCAGTACTTC. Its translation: CASSQLQDWGQETQYF.

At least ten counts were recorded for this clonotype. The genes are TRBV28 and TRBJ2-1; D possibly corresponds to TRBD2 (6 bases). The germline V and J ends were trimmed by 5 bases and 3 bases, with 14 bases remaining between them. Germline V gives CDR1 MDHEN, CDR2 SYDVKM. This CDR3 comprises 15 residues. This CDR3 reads CASSVGNSGYNEQFF. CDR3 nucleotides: TGTGCCAGCAGTGTAGGGAATAGCGGCTACAATGAGCAGTTCTTC.

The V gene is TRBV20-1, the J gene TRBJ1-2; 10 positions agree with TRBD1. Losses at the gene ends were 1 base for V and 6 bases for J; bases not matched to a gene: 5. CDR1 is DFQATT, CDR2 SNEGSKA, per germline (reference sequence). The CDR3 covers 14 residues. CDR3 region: CSARGGQGLHGYTF. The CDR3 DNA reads TGCAGTGCTAGAGGGGGACAGGGGCTCCATGGCTACACCTTC.

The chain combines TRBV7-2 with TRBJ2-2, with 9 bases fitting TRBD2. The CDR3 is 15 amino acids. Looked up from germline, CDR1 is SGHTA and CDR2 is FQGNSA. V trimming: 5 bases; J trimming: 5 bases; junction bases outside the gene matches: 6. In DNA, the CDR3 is TGTGCCAGCAGCCGAAGCGGGAGGCTTACCGGGGAGCTGTTTTTT. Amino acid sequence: CASSRSGRLTGELFF.

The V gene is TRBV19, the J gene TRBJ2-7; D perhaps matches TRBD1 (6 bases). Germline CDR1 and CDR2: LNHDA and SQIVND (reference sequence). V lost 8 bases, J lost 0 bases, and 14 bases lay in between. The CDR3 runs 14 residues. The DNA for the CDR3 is TGTGCCAGTCGAATCCGGGACAACTCCTACGAGCAGTACTTC. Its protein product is CASRIRDNSYEQYF. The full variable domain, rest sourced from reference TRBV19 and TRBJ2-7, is DGGITQSPKYLFRKEGQNVTLSCEQNLNHDAMYWYRQDPGQGLRLIYYSQIVNDFQKGDIAEGYSVSREKKESFPLTVTSAQKNPTAFYLCASRIRDNSYEQYFGPGTRLTVT.

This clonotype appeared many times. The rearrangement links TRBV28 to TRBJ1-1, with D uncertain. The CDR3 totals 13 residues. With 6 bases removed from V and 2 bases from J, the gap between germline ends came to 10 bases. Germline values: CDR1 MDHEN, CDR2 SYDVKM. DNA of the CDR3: TGTGCCAGCAGAGCAGGCGGAAACACTGAAGCTTTCTTT. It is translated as CASRAGGNTEAFF.

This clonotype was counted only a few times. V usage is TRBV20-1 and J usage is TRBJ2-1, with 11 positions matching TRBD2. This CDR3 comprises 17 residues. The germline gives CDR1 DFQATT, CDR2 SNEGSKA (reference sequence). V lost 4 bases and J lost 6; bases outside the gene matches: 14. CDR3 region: CSATPLLAGVRANEQFF. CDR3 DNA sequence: TGCAGTGCTACCCCTTTACTAGCGGGAGTGAGGGCCAATGAGCAGTTCTTC.

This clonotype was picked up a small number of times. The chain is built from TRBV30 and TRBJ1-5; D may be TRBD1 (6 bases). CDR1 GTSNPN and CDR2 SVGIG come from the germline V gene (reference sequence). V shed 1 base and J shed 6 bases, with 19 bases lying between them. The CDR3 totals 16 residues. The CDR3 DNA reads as TGTGCCTGGAGTGGTATGGGGGCGCGGCGAAGTCAGCCCCAGCATTTT. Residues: CAWSGMGARRSQPQHF.

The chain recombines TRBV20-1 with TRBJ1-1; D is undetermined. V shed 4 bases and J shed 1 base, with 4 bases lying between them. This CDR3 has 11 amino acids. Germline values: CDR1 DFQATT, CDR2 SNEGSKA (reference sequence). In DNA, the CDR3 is TGCAGTGCTATTCGGAACACTGAAGCTTTCTTT. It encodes CSAIRNTEAFF.

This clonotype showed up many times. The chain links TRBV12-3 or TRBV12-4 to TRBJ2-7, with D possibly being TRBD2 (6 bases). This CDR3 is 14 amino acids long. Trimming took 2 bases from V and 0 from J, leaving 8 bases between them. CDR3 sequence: CASSLFGGSYEQYF. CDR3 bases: TGTGCCAGCAGTTTATTCGGGGGCTCCTACGAGCAGTACTTC.

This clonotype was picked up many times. The CDR3 region is CASSLEGQPGADTQYF. In nucleotides, the CDR3 is TGCGCCAGCAGCTTGGAAGGACAGCCCGGGGCAGATACGCAGTATTTT. The J gene is TRBJ2-3, the V gene TRBV5-1; tentatively, D is TRBD1 (6 bases). CDR3 length equals 16 residues. Germline V gene data show CDR1 as SGHRS and CDR2 as YFSETQ. V shed 0 bases and J shed 4 bases, with 15 bases lying between them.

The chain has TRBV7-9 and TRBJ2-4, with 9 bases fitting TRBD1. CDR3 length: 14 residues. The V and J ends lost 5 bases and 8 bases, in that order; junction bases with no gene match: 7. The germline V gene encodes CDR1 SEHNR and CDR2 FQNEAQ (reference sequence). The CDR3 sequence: CASSRGTGWDIQYF. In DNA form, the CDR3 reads TGTGCCAGCAGCCGCGGGACAGGGTGGGACATTCAGTACTTC.

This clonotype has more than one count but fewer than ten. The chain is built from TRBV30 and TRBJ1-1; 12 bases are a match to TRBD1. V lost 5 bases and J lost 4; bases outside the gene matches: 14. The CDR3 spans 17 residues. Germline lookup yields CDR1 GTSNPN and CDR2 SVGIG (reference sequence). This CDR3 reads CAWGAGTGGVSSTEAFF. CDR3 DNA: TGTGCCTGGGGGGCCGGGACAGGGGGCGTCTCGAGCACTGAAGCTTTCTTT.

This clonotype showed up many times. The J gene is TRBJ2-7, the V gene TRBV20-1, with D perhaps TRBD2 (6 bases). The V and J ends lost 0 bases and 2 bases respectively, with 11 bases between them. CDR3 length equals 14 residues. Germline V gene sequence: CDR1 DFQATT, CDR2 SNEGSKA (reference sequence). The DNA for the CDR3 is TGCAGTGCTAGAGATCCGGGGGATGCCTACGAGCAGTACTTC. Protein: CSARDPGDAYEQYF.

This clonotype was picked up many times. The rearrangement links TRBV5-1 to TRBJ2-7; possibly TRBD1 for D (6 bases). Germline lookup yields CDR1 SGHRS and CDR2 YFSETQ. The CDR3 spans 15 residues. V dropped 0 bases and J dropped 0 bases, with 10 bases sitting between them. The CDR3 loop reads CASSLEGQSSYEQYF. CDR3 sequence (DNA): TGCGCCAGCAGCTTGGAAGGACAGAGCTCCTACGAGCAGTACTTC.

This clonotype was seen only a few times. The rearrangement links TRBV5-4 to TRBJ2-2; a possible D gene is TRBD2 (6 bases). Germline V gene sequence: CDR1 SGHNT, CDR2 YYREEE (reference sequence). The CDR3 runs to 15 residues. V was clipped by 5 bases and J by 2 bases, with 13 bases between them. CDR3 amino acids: CASSPGLTNTGELFF. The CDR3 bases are TGTGCCAGCAGTCCGGGACTCACCAACACCGGGGAGCTGTTTTTT.

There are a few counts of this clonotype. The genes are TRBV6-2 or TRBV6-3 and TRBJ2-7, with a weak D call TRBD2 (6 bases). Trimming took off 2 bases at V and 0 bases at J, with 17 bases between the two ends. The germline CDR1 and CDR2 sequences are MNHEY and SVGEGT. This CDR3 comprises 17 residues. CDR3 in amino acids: CASSYNTFGGSSYEQYF. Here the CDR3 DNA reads TGTGCCAGCAGTTACAATACCTTCGGGGGAAGCTCCTACGAGCAGTACTTC.